This T cell receptor beta chain was documented in a study of cytomegalovirus exposure and HLA in healthy donors. This CDR3 comprises 14 residues. Germline V gene sequence: CDR1 SGHNT, CDR2 YYREEE (reference sequence). The V gene lost 3 bases and the J gene lost 2 bases, with 12 bases spanning the gap. Both 60 Vbeta primers and 13 Jbeta primers went into the PCR. Some clones are missing from TCRdb's copy, which holds only in-frame ones; the method was immunoSEQ multiplex PCR. Altogether about 110,000 clones are present, 77% being singletons, with the ten largest covering less than 4%. This chain links TRBV5-4 with TRBJ2-7; no definite D call. The sequencing input was PBMCs. The sequence was collected from a human donor in good health. CDR3 protein: CASSWRLDAYEQYF. The CDR3 DNA reads TGTGCCAGCAGCTGGAGACTTGATGCCTACGAGCAGTACTTC.